The present entry profiles one T cell receptor (beta chain) with its context. Its antigen is currently unknown. These data originate in a study of shared clonotypes between healthy human individuals. Whole-study context: Aged 18 to 49, the donors were two women and three men.

Germline V gene data show CDR1 as SGHVS and CDR2 as FNYEAQ. V dropped 4 bases and J dropped 10 bases, with 14 bases sitting between them. The CDR3 is 13 amino acids. Assay used: immunoSEQ multiplex PCR; TCRdb lists only in-frame clones, some missing. The table has about 490,000 clones, around 73% seen once. Study-wide findings and caveats: Researchers sampled only blood; tissue repertoires likely differ.

The chain employs TRBV7-6 and TRBJ2-1; unclear D gene. Material: PBMCs. The source is a woman in her 40s in good health. Some clones in this sample may be carry-over from other donors' samples. DNA of the CDR3: TGTGCCAGCAGCTCCTCTAGGCTTAGCGAGCAGTTCTTC. As protein: CASSSSRLSEQFF.